The 31 T cell receptor beta chains listed next were all sequenced from one sample in a study of blood T cell repertoires in COVID-19. Clones were sequenced by immunoSEQ multiplex PCR, and TCRdb holds only the in-frame ones, with some missing. The sample includes some 400,000 clones, approximately 86% of them seen just once. The specimen was peripheral blood. These receptors were collected from a human donor in a cohort sampled during active COVID-19.

This rearrangement joins TRBV7-2 to TRBJ1-3, with D unresolved. Trimming took 0 bases from V and 4 from J, leaving 10 bases between them. The CDR3 length is 15 residues. The germline CDR1 and CDR2 sequences are SGHTA and FQGNSA. The CDR3 nucleotides read TGTGCCAGCAGCTTAGCGAACAGCGGAGGAAACACCATATATTTT. This codes for CASSLANSGGNTIYF.

This clone was counted a single time. CDR3 sequence (DNA): TGTGCCAGCAGCTTAGAAGGCCCGCGTCTGAGGGCGAACACCGGGGAGCTGTTTTTT. It is translated as CASSLEGPRLRANTGELFF. The chain recombines TRBV7-6 with TRBJ2-2, with a tentative D call TRBD2 (5 bases). With 1 base removed from V and 0 bases from J, the gap between germline ends came to 18 bases. Germline V gene sequence: CDR1 SGHVS, CDR2 FNYEAQ. The CDR3 consists of 19 residues.

The chain combines TRBV29-1 with TRBJ1-2, with TRBD1 matching over 7 bases. This CDR3 contains 13 residues. Germline loops: CDR1 SQVTM, CDR2 ANQGSEA. V gave up 7 bases and J gave up 8 bases; unmatched junction bases: 13. The CDR3 region is CSAWGQGEGGYTF. The DNA of the CDR3 is TGCAGCGCCTGGGGGCAGGGGGAAGGGGGCTACACCTTC. Complete variable domain (other parts from reference TRBV29-1 and TRBJ1-2): SAVISQKPSRDICQRGTSLTIQCQVDSQVTMMFWYRQQPGQSLTLIATANQGSEATYESGFVIDKFPISRPNLTFSTLTVSNMSPEDSSIYLCSAWGQGEGGYTFGSGTRLTVV.

This chain uses TRBV7-3 with TRBJ1-1; 7 nucleotides line up with TRBD1. The V gene's germline CDR1 is SGHTA and CDR2 FQGTGA. The trim removed 5 bases at V and 1 base at J, leaving 7 bases unmatched. The CDR3 extends over 15 amino acids. CDR3 region: CASSTTGKENTEAFF. The CDR3 bases are TGTGCCAGCAGCACGACAGGGAAGGAGAACACTGAAGCTTTCTTT.

Worth noting for this clone: The junction does not match germline at one end; this may be a read error. The chain has TRBV3-1 (or the pseudogene TRBV3-2) and TRBJ2-1; 9 nucleotides line up with TRBD2. There are 16 residues in the CDR3. Germline V lookup: CDR1 LGHDT, CDR2 YNNKEL (reference sequence). The CDR3, as DNA: TGTGCCAGCAGCCTAGGTCTTCTTGTTAGCGGGAGCAGTAGGGTCTTC. This translates into CASSLGLLVSGSSRVF.

The chain employs TRBV5-1 and TRBJ2-1; 9 bases align to TRBD2. V lost 0 bases, J lost 6 bases, and 4 bases stayed unmatched. The CDR3 length is 15 residues. The germline V gene has CDR1 SGHRS and CDR2 YFSETQ. CDR3 loop: CASSLALAGVNEQFF. The DNA of the CDR3 is TGCGCCAGCAGCTTGGCTTTAGCGGGGGTCAATGAGCAGTTCTTC.

To note about this clone: Different DNA sequences within this sample yield the same CDR3. The V call is TRBV6-4, the J call TRBJ2-3, with TRBD2 matching over 8 bases. CDR1 is MRHNA and CDR2 is SNTAGT in the germline V gene. J was trimmed by 2 bases and V by 0 bases; bases with no gene match: 1. CDR3 length: 15 amino acids. CDR3 amino acids: CASSDSGRATDTQYF. The CDR3, as DNA: TGTGCCAGCAGTGACTCCGGGAGGGCCACAGATACGCAGTATTTT.

This clone is a singleton in its sample. The V gene is TRBV5-1, the J gene TRBJ2-5; D is possibly TRBD2 (5 bases). The CDR3 is made up of 15 amino acids. The germline V and J ends were trimmed by 4 bases and 4 bases, with 17 bases remaining between them. CDR1 and CDR2 from the germline V gene are SGHRS and YFSETQ. The CDR3 DNA reads as TGCGCCAGCAGCCCCACGACGGGGATTTCAGAGACCCAGTACTTC. This codes for CASSPTTGISETQYF.

The CDR3 nucleotides read TGTGCCAGCAGCCGGACTAGCACGGGCAATGAGCAGTTCTTC. Protein product: CASSRTSTGNEQFF. The chain couples TRBV5-6 to TRBJ2-1; 8 positions agree with TRBD2. V lost 4 bases, J lost 6 bases, and 6 bases stayed unmatched. CDR1 and CDR2 (germline): SGHDT, YYEEEE. The CDR3 is 14 amino acids. Full variable domain (missing parts from reference TRBV5-6 and TRBJ2-1): DAGVTQSPTHLIKTRGQQVTLRCSPKSGHDTVSWYQQALGQGPQFIFQYYEEEERQRGNFPDRFSGHQFPNYSSELNVNALLLGDSALYLCASSRTSTGNEQFFGPGTRLTVL.

This clone was found once. The genes are TRBV29-1 and TRBJ1-5; 7 positions match TRBD1. CDR1 is SQVTM and CDR2 is ANQGSEA in the germline V gene. This CDR3 has 13 amino acids. The V segment lost 4 bases and the J segment 6 bases; nucleotides outside the gene matches: 6. CDR3 sequence (DNA): TGCAGCGTTGGACAGGGAAAGGGTCAGCCCCAGCATTTT. Residues: CSVGQGKGQPQHF.

Only a few counts were recorded for this clone. The chain combines TRBV11-1 with TRBJ2-2; TRBD2 agrees at 7 bases. The CDR3 length is 15 residues. Germline CDR1 SGHAT, CDR2 FQDESV (reference sequence). V lost 5 bases and J lost 3; bases outside the gene matches: 6. The chain's CDR3 is CASSPGLGYTGELFF. CDR3 DNA: TGTGCCAGCAGCCCCGGACTAGGATACACCGGGGAGCTGTTTTTT.

In this sample, this clone turned up a few times. The CDR3 DNA follows: TGTGCCAGCAGCTTAGCCTGGACAGGGAAAGGAGAAAAACTGTTTTTT. This gives the protein CASSLAWTGKGEKLFF. The V and J genes are TRBV7-9 and TRBJ1-4, with 8 bases fitting TRBD1. Trimming removed 0 bases from V and 8 bases from J; junction bases left unmatched: 8. The CDR3 has 16 amino acids. Germline CDR1 reads SEHNR; CDR2 reads FQNEAQ (reference sequence).

The V and J genes are TRBV5-4 and TRBJ2-1; 12 bases match TRBD2. Germline lookup yields CDR1 SGHNT and CDR2 YYREEE (reference sequence). The CDR3 sequence is 16 residues long. Trimming took 4 bases from V and 10 from J; bases not matched to a gene: 12. The CDR3: CASSGRRLAGAEEQFF. Here the CDR3 DNA reads TGTGCCAGCAGCGGAAGGAGACTAGCGGGGGCTGAGGAGCAGTTCTTC.

By share, this clone counts as medium-sized. V is TRBV7-8 and J is TRBJ2-3; 8 bases align to TRBD2. The germline gives CDR1 SGHVS, CDR2 FQNEAQ. The junction had 8 bases not matched to a gene; V was cut back by 5 bases and J by 4 bases. CDR3 length: 15 amino acids. CDR3 DNA: TGTGCCAGCAGCCCCGGGCAGCGGGAGTCAGATACGCAGTATTTT. The encoded protein is CASSPGQRESDTQYF.

In its sample, this clone was seen a few times. The J gene is TRBJ2-1, the V gene TRBV7-8, with 9 positions matching TRBD2. The germline CDR1 and CDR2 sequences are SGHVS and FQNEAQ. The J segment lost 8 bases and the V segment lost 2 bases, leaving 7 bases of the junction unmatched. The CDR3 covers 15 residues. In DNA form, the CDR3 reads TGTGCCAGCAGCTTAAAGGGACTAGCAGGCCATGAGCAGTTCTTC. Protein: CASSLKGLAGHEQFF.

V gene TRBV28 combines with J gene TRBJ2-6; D ambiguous. The CDR3 covers 19 residues. V was clipped by 5 bases and J by 0 bases, with 20 bases between them. Germline V gene sequence: CDR1 MDHEN, CDR2 SYDVKM. This chain's CDR3 is CASSLRRQSHTSGANVLTF. For the CDR3, the DNA is TGTGCCAGCAGTCTTCGGCGGCAGAGTCACACCTCTGGGGCCAACGTCCTGACTTTC.

This clone was found once. V usage is TRBV28 and J usage is TRBJ2-1; D remains unclear. Trimming took 7 bases from V and 7 from J, leaving 20 bases between them. The CDR3 has 15 amino acids. Looked up from germline, CDR1 is MDHEN and CDR2 is SYDVKM. DNA of the CDR3: TGTGCCAGCACCCCGCCCTTCAACCTGCGGAATGAGCAGTTCTTC. This sequence encodes CASTPPFNLRNEQFF.

J is TRBJ2-1 and V is TRBV4-1, with 7 bases lining up with TRBD2. In germline, CDR1 is MGHRA, CDR2 YSYEKL. The V gene end was trimmed by 4 bases and the J gene end by 8 bases; junction bases not matched to a gene: 26. The CDR3 is 20 residues long. The CDR3 loop is CASSPVVPRMVRESIHEQFF. CDR3 in DNA: TGCGCCAGCAGCCCCGTTGTCCCAAGGATGGTGCGGGAGTCCATTCATGAGCAGTTCTTC.

This clone was picked up a small number of times. The J gene is TRBJ2-5, the V gene TRBV7-9; a weak D match, TRBD1 (5 bases). The length of the CDR3 is 14 residues. Trimming removed 2 bases at V and 1 base at J, with 8 bases between. CDR1 SEHNR and CDR2 FQNEAQ come from the germline V gene (reference sequence). CDR3 sequence: CASSLKGAQETQYF. The CDR3 DNA reads TGTGCCAGCAGCTTAAAAGGGGCCCAAGAGACCCAGTACTTC.

Of note for this clone: This sample also contains other DNA sequences that code for the same CDR3. The V gene is TRBV6-5, the J gene TRBJ1-2; tentative D call: TRBD1 (5 bases). V lost 0 bases and J lost 2, with 7 bases in between. CDR1 MNHEY and CDR2 SVGAGI come from the germline V gene. The CDR3 is made up of 14 amino acids. CDR3 DNA sequence: TGTGCCAGCAGTTACTCGCCAGGGAACTATGGCTACACCTTC. Its translation: CASSYSPGNYGYTF.

This chain uses TRBV7-3 with TRBJ2-3; 10 bases fit TRBD2. From germline, CDR1 is SGHTA and CDR2 FQGTGA. J gave up 1 base and V 5 bases, and 3 bases lay outside the gene matches. This CDR3 has 15 residues. This CDR3 reads CASSDGLAGTDTQYF. CDR3 bases: TGTGCCAGCAGCGACGGACTAGCGGGCACAGATACGCAGTATTTT.

V and J are TRBV18 and TRBJ1-2, with 7 nucleotides matching TRBD1. Germline V CDR1 and CDR2: KGHSH, LQKENI. The junction had 9 bases not matched to a gene; V was cut back by 3 bases and J by 2 bases. The CDR3 length is 16 residues. This chain's CDR3 is CASSPSDRVLNYGYTF. In nucleotides, the CDR3 is TGTGCCAGCTCACCCTCCGACAGGGTATTGAACTATGGCTACACCTTC.

This clone was seen a few times. V usage is TRBV4-2 and J usage is TRBJ2-3, with 14 bases identical to TRBD2. Trimming cost V 1 base and J 3 bases; bases outside gene matches: 0. Germline CDR1 and CDR2: LGHNA and YNFKEQ. This CDR3 has 16 residues. The CDR3 DNA reads as TGTGCCAGCAGCCAAGGGACTAGCGGGGGGACAGATACGCAGTATTTT. This sequence encodes CASSQGTSGGTDTQYF.

V gene TRBV30 combines with J gene TRBJ1-6; 7 bases fit TRBD1. With V trimmed by 3 bases and J by 1 base, 0 bases remained unmatched. Per the germline V gene, CDR1 is GTSNPN and CDR2 is SVGIG (reference sequence). The CDR3 has 14 residues. The CDR3 sequence is CAWRGQSYNSPLHF. CDR3 bases: TGTGCCTGGAGGGGACAGTCCTATAATTCACCCCTCCACTTT.

V gene TRBV5-1 combines with J gene TRBJ2-7; 10 bases agree with TRBD2. CDR1 is SGHRS, CDR2 YFSETQ, per germline. V was clipped by 2 bases and J by 6 bases; unmatched bases: 8. This CDR3 is 15 amino acids long. CDR3 DNA sequence: TGCGCCAGCAGCTTTGATGGAGCGGGGGGGCCCGAGCAGTACTTC. Translating gives CASSFDGAGGPEQYF.

The genes are TRBV2 and TRBJ2-1, with 7 bases that match TRBD2. CDR1 and CDR2 (germline): SNHLY, FYNNEI. The CDR3 sequence is 16 residues long. With V trimmed by 6 bases and J by 5 bases, 13 bases remained unmatched. Written as DNA, the CDR3 is TGTGCCAGCAGCCCTTCTCTAGCGGAGGGCGACAATGAGCAGTTCTTC. It codes for CASSPSLAEGDNEQFF.

As regards this clone: Additional DNA sequences in this sample encode the identical CDR3. This chain connects TRBV5-1 to TRBJ2-7; D call uncertain. CDR1 is SGHRS and CDR2 is YFSETQ in the germline V gene. The CDR3 consists of 13 residues. V shed 0 bases and J shed 1 base, with 5 bases lying between them. The CDR3, as DNA: TGCGCCAGCAGCTTGGGGCAGTCCTACGAGCAGTACTTC. The encoded protein is CASSLGQSYEQYF.

The chain combines TRBV30 with TRBJ1-3; a possible D gene is TRBD1 (6 bases). CDR1 and CDR2 (germline): GTSNPN, SVGIG (reference sequence). The CDR3 covers 16 residues. V was clipped by 0 bases and J by 3 bases, with 15 bases between them. The CDR3 sequence is CAWSVTSQGSGNTIYF. The CDR3 nucleotides are TGTGCCTGGAGTGTAACTTCACAGGGCAGTGGAAACACCATATATTTT.

V and J are TRBV7-8 and TRBJ2-1, with D perhaps TRBD1 (6 bases). CDR1 and CDR2 from the germline V gene are SGHVS and FQNEAQ. Trimming pared 8 bases from V and 0 bases from J, leaving 11 bases between. The CDR3 spans 14 residues. CDR3 in amino acids: CASGTGSSYNEQFF. The CDR3 bases are TGTGCCAGCGGAACAGGGAGCTCCTACAATGAGCAGTTCTTC. Together with reference TRBV7-8 and TRBJ2-1, the CDR3 gives the full variable domain: GAGVSQSPRYKVAKRGQDVALRCDPISGHVSLFWYQQALGQGPEFLTYFQNEAQLDKSGLPSDRFFAERPEGSVSTLKIQRTQQEDSAVYLCASGTGSSYNEQFFGPGTRLTVL.

The chain couples TRBV9 to TRBJ2-7, with 9 bases fitting TRBD1. The junction had 6 bases not matched to a gene; V was cut back by 1 base and J by 4 bases. Germline CDR1 reads SGDLS; CDR2 reads YYNGEE. The CDR3 contains 15 residues. This chain's CDR3 is CASSVTGTGWYEQYF. The CDR3 DNA reads TGTGCCAGCAGCGTAACCGGGACAGGGTGGTACGAGCAGTACTTC.

This chain joins TRBV7-2 and TRBJ2-1, with 8 bases lining up with TRBD2. Germline values: CDR1 SGHTA, CDR2 FQGNSA. With 5 bases clipped from V and 5 bases from J, the junction kept 11 bases outside the gene matches. There are 16 residues in the CDR3. This chain's CDR3 is CASSLSAAGVHNEQFF. CDR3 sequence (DNA): TGTGCCAGCAGCCTCTCGGCAGCGGGAGTCCACAATGAGCAGTTCTTC.